The 3 T cell receptor beta chains given below trace back to one sample, sequenced in a study of beta chain features in type 1 diabetes. Expressed TCRB transcripts were sequenced because the entire RNA isolate underwent reverse transcription. Assay: immunoSEQ multiplex PCR; the TCRdb copy retains only in-frame clones and omits some. The sample has 300,000 to 450,000 clones; about 12% are singletons. Material for sequencing was naive CD4+ T cells from blood. The receptors here all came from a man between 18 and 29 years old in good health.

This chain links TRBV6-5 with TRBJ2-1; 8 nucleotides match TRBD1. This CDR3 has 13 amino acids. With V trimmed by 6 bases and J by 5 bases, 3 bases remained unmatched. Germline CDR1 is MNHEY and CDR2 is SVGAGI. CDR3 in amino acids: CASRIQGDNEQFF. As DNA, the CDR3 is TGTGCCAGCAGGATACAGGGGGACAATGAGCAGTTCTTC.

This clone was seen a handful of times. This chain links TRBV21-1 with TRBJ2-7; the listed D gene, TRBD2, was not tested against the DNA. TRBV21-1 is shown as a pseudogene. This CDR3 is 11 amino acids long. The CDR3 DNA sequence: TGTGCCAGCAGCCTCCGGTACGAGCAGTACTTC. Translating it yields CASSLRYEQYF.

The rearrangement joins TRBV28 to TRBJ2-4, with TRBD1 as a possible D gene (6 bases). In germline, CDR1 is MDHEN, CDR2 SYDVKM. This CDR3 has 16 amino acids. V lost 7 bases, J lost 8 bases, and 24 bases lay in between. CDR3 sequence (DNA): TGTGCCAGCACGCGTGGGGCCAGGGGCAGAGTTGACATTCAGTACTTC. Protein product: CASTRGARGRVDIQYF. Combining the CDR3 with reference TRBV28 and TRBJ2-4 gives the whole variable domain DVKVTQSSRYLVKRTGEKVFLECVQDMDHENMFWYRQDPGLGLRLIYFSYDVKMKEKGDIPEGYSVSREKKERFSLILESASTNQTSMYLCASTRGARGRVDIQYFGAGTRLSVL.